Following are 31 T cell receptor beta chains from one sample sequenced in a study of metastatic and nonmetastatic thyroid tumors. There were no patients who had received any treatment before thyroid surgery. TCRdb re-called clones via MiXCR from the PCR reads. The sample carries about 41,000 clones, approximately 24% recorded once. The sample consisted of tumor tissue. All receptors come from a female donor with papillary thyroid cancer or a benign thyroid nodule (not recorded which). Some clones in this sample may be carry-over from other donors' samples.

This clone was detected ten times or more. The rearrangement links TRBV6-2 or TRBV6-3 to TRBJ1-5; TRBD1 is a possible D gene (6 bases). Germline V gives CDR1 MNHEY, CDR2 SVGEGT. V shed 6 bases and J shed 2 bases, with 11 bases lying between them. This CDR3 contains 14 residues. The CDR3 loop is CASRDRTGNQPQHF. The DNA for the CDR3 is TGTGCCAGCAGGGATCGGACAGGCAATCAGCCCCAGCATTTT.

This chain links TRBV5-1 with TRBJ1-6; TRBD1 agrees at 10 bases. The germline gives CDR1 SGHRS, CDR2 YFSETQ. Losses at the gene ends were 3 bases for V and 6 bases for J; bases not matched to a gene: 3. The CDR3 has 15 residues. The CDR3 sequence is CASSYGTGANSPLHF. The CDR3 DNA sequence: TGCGCCAGCAGCTATGGGACAGGGGCTAATTCACCCCTCCACTTT.

V is TRBV12-3 or TRBV12-4 and J is TRBJ2-1; D is perhaps TRBD1 or TRBD2 (6 bases each). The ends were cut back, 1 base at V and 6 bases at J, with 13 bases in the middle. The CDR3 is 15 amino acids. The CDR3 sequence is CASSLDRGQGNEQFF. CDR3 nucleotide sequence: TGTGCCAGCAGTTTAGACCGGGGGCAGGGCAATGAGCAGTTCTTC.

There are many counts of this clone. The rearrangement uses TRBV20-1 and TRBJ2-1; D remains ambiguous. Between the trimmed V and J ends, which lost 3 bases and 2 bases, there was a span of 11 bases. The CDR3 has 14 residues. CDR1 is DFQATT, CDR2 SNEGSKA, per germline (reference sequence). This CDR3 reads CSARPRDPYNEQFF. DNA of the CDR3: TGCAGTGCTAGGCCGCGCGACCCCTACAATGAGCAGTTCTTC.

This clone was recorded at least ten times. The chain employs TRBV5-1 and TRBJ1-1, with D tentatively TRBD1 (6 bases). This CDR3 is 9 amino acids long. Germline CDR1 is SGHRS and CDR2 is YFSETQ. DNA for the CDR3: TGCCTCCAGGGGACTGAAGCTTTCTTT. Protein: CLQGTEAFF.

This clone has ten or more counts. This chain connects TRBV28 to TRBJ2-7; 11 nucleotides match TRBD2. The V and J ends lost 3 bases and 3 bases, in that order; junction bases with no gene match: 4. The CDR3 runs to 15 residues. The V gene's germline CDR1 is MDHEN and CDR2 SYDVKM. CDR3 region: CASSFTSGSGYEQYF. The CDR3 DNA follows: TGTGCCAGCAGTTTTACTAGCGGGAGTGGCTACGAGCAGTACTTC.

The chain employs TRBV5-1 and TRBJ1-2; D gene unclear. CDR1 is SGHRS and CDR2 is YFSETQ in the germline V gene. V was cut by 0 bases and J by 2 bases, with 8 bases left in between. The CDR3 runs to 14 residues. CDR3 protein: CASSLGGRNYGYTF. Written as DNA, the CDR3 is TGCGCCAGCAGCTTGGGCGGCAGGAACTATGGCTACACCTTC.

Many counts were recorded for this clone. J is TRBJ2-2 and V is TRBV7-6; D is undetermined. CDR1 and CDR2 from the germline V gene are SGHVS and FNYEAQ. Trimming removed 1 base from V and 5 bases from J, with 5 bases in between. The CDR3 is 13 amino acids. CDR3 DNA: TGTGCCAGCAGCTTAGTACAGACCGGGGAGCTGTTTTTT. Translating gives CASSLVQTGELFF.

This clone has at least ten counts. This could be a read error, since a much larger clone is one nucleotide away. The DNA for the CDR3 is TGTGCCCGGAGTGTATTATACAGGGACACTGAAGCTTTCTTT. This encodes CARSVLYRDTEAFF. The gene calls are TRBV30 and TRBJ1-1, with D possibly matching TRBD1 (6 bases). The germline V gene encodes CDR1 GTSNPN and CDR2 SVGIG (reference sequence). This CDR3 is 14 amino acids long.

There are many counts of this clone. The chain has TRBV11-2 and TRBJ2-7; D ambiguous. CDR1 is SGHAT, CDR2 FQNNGV, per germline. The length of the CDR3 is 13 residues. The V end was cut by 0 bases, the J end by 0 bases, with 3 bases between. The CDR3 nucleotides read TGTGCCAGCAGCTTAGAGTTCTCCTACGAGCAGTACTTC. Amino acids: CASSLEFSYEQYF.

The chain combines TRBV5-1 with TRBJ2-7; tentative D call: TRBD2 (6 bases). There are 15 residues in the CDR3. Germline V gene sequence: CDR1 SGHRS, CDR2 YFSETQ. Trimming took 2 bases from V and 0 from J, leaving 12 bases between them. The CDR3 reads CASSFGGFPSYEQYF. In nucleotides, the CDR3 is TGCGCCAGCAGCTTTGGGGGGTTCCCCTCCTACGAGCAGTACTTC.

This sequence joins TRBV5-1 and TRBJ2-3, with D tentatively TRBD1 (6 bases). Trimming pared 0 bases from V and 4 bases from J, leaving 9 bases between. This CDR3 contains 14 residues. Germline CDR1 SGHRS, CDR2 YFSETQ. The DNA for the CDR3 is TGCGCCAGCAGCTTGGGACAGGTGGCAGATACGCAGTATTTT. Translated: CASSLGQVADTQYF.

Details on this clone: The junction differs from germline at one of its ends, possibly a read error. V and J are TRBV5-1 and TRBJ2-1; maybe TRBD2 (5 bases). The CDR3 is 15 residues long. Germline CDR1 is SGHRS and CDR2 is YFSETQ. The CDR3 spells CASSLVGETYDEQFF. In DNA form, the CDR3 reads TGCGCCAGCAGCTTGGTCGGGGAGACCTACGATGAGCAGTTCTTC.

The genes are TRBV6-5 and TRBJ2-2, with 13 bases matching TRBD2. Trimming took 4 bases from V and 5 from J; bases not matched to a gene: 4. The germline gives CDR1 MNHEY, CDR2 SVGAGI. CDR3 length equals 16 residues. CDR3 coding DNA: TGTGCCAGCAGTTTACTAGCGGGAGGGTATACCGGGGAGCTGTTTTTT. This encodes CASSLLAGGYTGELFF.

This clone was observed many times. The chain has TRBV6-2 or TRBV6-3 and TRBJ2-3, with 8 bases lining up with TRBD1. This CDR3 has 14 amino acids. V trimming: 10 bases; J trimming: 1 base; junction bases outside the gene matches: 7. Germline values: CDR1 MNHEY, CDR2 SVGEGT. As DNA, the CDR3 is TGTGCCATCCAGCCGACAGGGGGCACAGATACGCAGTATTTT. Translating it yields CAIQPTGGTDTQYF.

This clone was counted ten times or more. The J gene is TRBJ2-7, the V gene TRBV20-1; D remains ambiguous. V was trimmed by 0 bases and J by 7 bases, leaving 22 bases between them. The CDR3 length is 16 residues. Germline-derived CDR1 and CDR2 are DFQATT and SNEGSKA (reference sequence). The CDR3 region is CSARDYSSPVSWEQYF. In DNA, the CDR3 is TGCAGTGCTAGAGATTATTCGTCCCCCGTCTCCTGGGAGCAGTACTTC.

This clone was seen repeatedly, ten times or more. The chain couples TRBV5-6 to TRBJ2-7; perhaps TRBD2 as D (6 bases). In germline, CDR1 is SGHDT, CDR2 YYEEEE. This CDR3 contains 13 residues. V gave up 2 bases and J gave up 7 bases, with 13 bases separating them. CDR3 in amino acids: CASSFGSGREQYF. The DNA of the CDR3 is TGTGCCAGCAGCTTCGGCTCGGGGAGGGAGCAGTACTTC.

A note on this clone: A read error may be the cause here, since a much bigger clone is one base away. The V and J genes are TRBV3-1 and TRBJ2-5; TRBD2 might be the D (6 bases). Germline CDR1 is LGHDT and CDR2 is YNNKEL (reference sequence). V was pared by 4 bases and J by 8 bases, with 23 bases between. The CDR3 loop spans 16 amino acids. The CDR3 DNA follows: TGTGCCAGCAGCCCCCGTTTGGCGGGGTGGACCAATACCCAGTACTTC. This gives the protein CASSPRLAGWTNTQYF.

The chain employs TRBV6-1 and TRBJ2-1; unclear D gene. V lost 7 bases and J lost 5, with 12 bases in between. Germline-derived CDR1 and CDR2 are MNHNS and SASEGT. This CDR3 has 13 amino acids. CDR3 loop: CASKDGPNNEQFF. The CDR3 DNA reads TGTGCCAGCAAAGATGGCCCTAACAATGAGCAGTTCTTC.

This clone was counted many times. This sequence joins TRBV24-1 and TRBJ2-1, with D hard to call. The V end lost 5 bases, the J end lost 4 bases, and 2 bases lay between the germline ends. Germline V gene lookup returns CDR1 KGHDR and CDR2 SFDVKD. The CDR3 is made up of 11 amino acids. The CDR3 bases are TGTGCCACCAGTGGTTACAATGAGCAGTTCTTC. Protein product: CATSGYNEQFF.

V usage is TRBV20-1 and J usage is TRBJ2-2; 10 bases map to TRBD2. Germline CDR1 DFQATT, CDR2 SNEGSKA (reference sequence). Unmatched junction bases numbered 4, after V lost 1 base and J lost 5 bases. The CDR3 loop spans 15 amino acids. DNA of the CDR3: TGCAGTGCTAGAGCTAGCGGGAGAATAACCGGGGAGCTGTTTTTT. As protein: CSARASGRITGELFF.

The gene calls are TRBV20-1 and TRBJ2-1; D is perhaps TRBD2 (6 bases). This CDR3 comprises 14 residues. CDR1 and CDR2 from the germline V gene are DFQATT and SNEGSKA (reference sequence). V shed 6 bases and J shed 0 bases, with 12 bases lying between them. CDR3 amino acids: CSAKDYRSYNEQFF. The CDR3 region has the DNA TGCAGTGCAAAGGACTACCGCTCCTACAATGAGCAGTTCTTC.

At least ten counts were recorded for this clone. The gene calls are TRBV12-3 or TRBV12-4 and TRBJ2-5; D gene uncertain. Trimming took off 3 bases at V and 3 bases at J, with 2 bases between the two ends. The CDR3 has 11 amino acids. CDR3 region: CASSFEETQYF. CDR3 nucleotides: TGTGCCAGCAGTTTTGAAGAGACCCAGTACTTC.

J is TRBJ2-3 and V is TRBV7-3; the D is unclear. This CDR3 spans 13 amino acids. Germline CDR1 is SGHTA and CDR2 is FQGTGA. V lost 1 base and J 6 bases, leaving 8 bases between the germline ends. The CDR3: CASSLNHADTQYF. The CDR3 bases are TGTGCCAGCAGCTTAAACCACGCGGATACGCAGTATTTT.

This chain joins TRBV11-1 and TRBJ2-3; D remains ambiguous. Germline V gene data show CDR1 as SGHAT and CDR2 as FQDESV (reference sequence). V was cut by 0 bases and J by 5 bases, with 6 bases left in between. The CDR3 is 13 residues long. This chain's CDR3 is CASSLAPQDTQYF. The CDR3 DNA sequence: TGTGCCAGCAGCTTAGCCCCCCAAGATACGCAGTATTTT.

This clone was recorded at least ten times. This may be a read error, as it is one base from a much larger clone. Other nucleotide sequences from this sample produce the same CDR3. The V call is TRBV12-3 or TRBV12-4, the J call TRBJ2-2, with TRBD1 matching 7 bases. V shed 5 bases and J 6 bases; nucleotides not matched to a gene: 6. The CDR3 contains 14 residues. The CDR3 sequence: CASSDRERSGELFF. CDR3 coding DNA: TGTGCCAGCAGTGACAGGGAGCGGTCCGGGGAGCTGTTTTTT.

There are many counts of this clone. DNA of the CDR3: TGTGCCAGCAGCCACACGGACACATTCTACGAGCAGTACTTC. Residues: CASSHTDTFYEQYF. The chain couples TRBV11-2 to TRBJ2-7, with D possibly TRBD1 on 5 matching bases. Trimming removed 5 bases from V and 3 bases from J, with 14 bases in between. Germline values: CDR1 SGHAT, CDR2 FQNNGV. The CDR3 is 14 amino acids.

This clone was recorded many times. Different DNA sequences within this sample yield the same CDR3. The chain combines TRBV20-1 with TRBJ2-2; 11 bases fit TRBD1. From germline, CDR1 is DFQATT and CDR2 SNEGSKA (reference sequence). This CDR3 spans 15 amino acids. The J segment lost 4 bases and the V segment lost 3 bases, leaving 4 bases of the junction unmatched. The CDR3 spells CSASPGTGGTGELFF. DNA of the CDR3: TGCAGTGCTAGCCCCGGGACAGGGGGCACCGGGGAGCTGTTTTTT.

This clone was recorded many times. The CDR3 sequence: CASSETGGTDTQYF. CDR3 nucleotides: TGTGCCAGCAGTGAGACAGGGGGCACAGATACGCAGTATTTT. The rearrangement uses TRBV6-4 and TRBJ2-3, with 8 positions matching TRBD1. There are 14 residues in the CDR3. Germline values: CDR1 MRHNA, CDR2 SNTAGT. The V segment lost 3 bases and the J segment 1 base; nucleotides outside the gene matches: 0.

This clone was counted at least ten times. The J gene is TRBJ1-1, the V gene TRBV5-1; perhaps TRBD1 as D (6 bases). V lost 1 base and J lost 0, with 13 bases in between. Germline V CDR1 and CDR2: SGHRS, YFSETQ. The CDR3 has 16 amino acids. In DNA form, the CDR3 reads TGCGCCAGCAGCTTGCGCCGGACAGCGATGAACACTGAAGCTTTCTTT. Translated, it gives CASSLRRTAMNTEAFF.

The CDR3 nucleotides are TGTGCCAGCAGCTTAGTTCCGGGACTAGCGAACACCGGGGAGCTGTTTTTT. Protein: CASSLVPGLANTGELFF. The V call is TRBV11-2, the J call TRBJ2-2; TRBD2 matches at 8 bases. V lost 1 base, J lost 0 bases, and 4 bases stayed unmatched. CDR1 is SGHAT and CDR2 is FQNNGV in the germline V gene. This CDR3 region has 17 residues. The entire variable domain, with the rest obtained from reference TRBV11-2 and TRBJ2-2, is as follows: EAGVAQSPRYKIIEKRQSVAFWCNPISGHATLYWYQQILGQGPKLLIQFQNNGVVDDSQLPKDRFSAERLKGVDSTLKIQPAKLEDSAVYLCASSLVPGLANTGELFFGEGSRLTVL.